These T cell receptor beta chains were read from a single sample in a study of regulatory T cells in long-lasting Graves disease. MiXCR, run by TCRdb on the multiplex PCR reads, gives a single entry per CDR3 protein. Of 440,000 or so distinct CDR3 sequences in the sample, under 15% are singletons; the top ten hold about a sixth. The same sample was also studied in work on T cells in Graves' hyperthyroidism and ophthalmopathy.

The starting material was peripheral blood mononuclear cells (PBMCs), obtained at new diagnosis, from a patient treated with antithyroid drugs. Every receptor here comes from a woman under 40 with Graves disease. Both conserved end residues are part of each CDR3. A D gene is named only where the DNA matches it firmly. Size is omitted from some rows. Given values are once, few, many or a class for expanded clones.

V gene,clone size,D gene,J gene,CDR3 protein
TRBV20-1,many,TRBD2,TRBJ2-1,CSASKERGANEQFF
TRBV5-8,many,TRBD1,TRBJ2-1,CASSLRQGTLYNEQFF
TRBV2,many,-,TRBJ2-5,CASSAVVVSQETQYF
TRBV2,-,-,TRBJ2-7,CASSPPTVAYSYEQYF
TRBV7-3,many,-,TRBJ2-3,CASSLSGPLDTQYF
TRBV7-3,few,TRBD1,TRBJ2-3,CASSASGTGGADTQYF
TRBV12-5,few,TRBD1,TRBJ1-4,CASGMGQGGEKLFF
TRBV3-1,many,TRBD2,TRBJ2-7,CASSQWASGTEQYF
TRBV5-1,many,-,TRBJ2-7,CASSLIAAFSYEQYF
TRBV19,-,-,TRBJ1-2,CASSRIGGIHGYTF
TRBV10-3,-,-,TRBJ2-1,CAISESVRSNEQFF
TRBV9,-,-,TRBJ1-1,CASSAGAMNTEAFF
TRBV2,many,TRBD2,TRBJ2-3,CASRQTSGRAGDTQYF
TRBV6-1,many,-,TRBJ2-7,CASRVGGEQYF
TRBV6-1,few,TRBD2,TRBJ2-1,CASSPWTSDEQFF
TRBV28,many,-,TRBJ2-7,CASSSGPEGQYF
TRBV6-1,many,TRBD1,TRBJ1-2,CAIRQGWVSYGYTF
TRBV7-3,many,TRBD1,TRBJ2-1,CASSPSRGLNEQFF
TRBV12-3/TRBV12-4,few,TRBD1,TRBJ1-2,CASTSWTGDGRGYTF
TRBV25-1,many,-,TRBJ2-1,CASSEWWFRTYNEQFF
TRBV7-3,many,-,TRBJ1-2,CASSPGRGDYGYTF
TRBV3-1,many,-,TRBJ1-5,CASSHHGGGRGNQPQHF
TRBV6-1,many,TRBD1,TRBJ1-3,CASRSLGTDGNTIYF
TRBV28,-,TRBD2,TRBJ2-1,CASSMGLAGVKYNEQFF
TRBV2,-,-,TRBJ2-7,CASTPQGPGLAGAYEQYF
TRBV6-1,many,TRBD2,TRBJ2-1,CASTPTPPLAGSSYNEQFF
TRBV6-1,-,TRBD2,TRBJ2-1,CASSATSENEQFF
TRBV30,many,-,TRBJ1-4,CAWSVQAATNEKLFF
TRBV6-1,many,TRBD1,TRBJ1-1,CASREKDREAFF
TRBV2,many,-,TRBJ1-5,CASRRDSNQPQHF
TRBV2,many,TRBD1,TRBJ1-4,CASSDGTGGEKLFF
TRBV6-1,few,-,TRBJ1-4,CASSPGVVREKLFF
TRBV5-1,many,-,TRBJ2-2,CASSLGTTTGELFF
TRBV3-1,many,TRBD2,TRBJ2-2,CASSQRLAGSTGELFF
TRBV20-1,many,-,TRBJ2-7,CSARDIRYEQYF
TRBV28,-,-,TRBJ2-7,CASSLSGALGEQYF
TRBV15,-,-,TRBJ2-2,CATSRPDTGELFF
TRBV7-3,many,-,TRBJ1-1,CASSPSGGKDTEAFF
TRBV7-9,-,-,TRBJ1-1,CASSFPQMNTEAFF
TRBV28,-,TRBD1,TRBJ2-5,CASSGTAKETQYF
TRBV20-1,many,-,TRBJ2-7,CSAALWAQFSYEQYF
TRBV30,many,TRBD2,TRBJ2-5,CAWHPGVAGIETQYF
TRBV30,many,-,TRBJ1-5,CAWSERNQPQHF
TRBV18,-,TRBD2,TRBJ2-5,CASSPLGLAGGPIQETQYF
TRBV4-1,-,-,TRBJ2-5,CASSQDQETQYF
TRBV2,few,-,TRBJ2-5,CASSEEMTQYF